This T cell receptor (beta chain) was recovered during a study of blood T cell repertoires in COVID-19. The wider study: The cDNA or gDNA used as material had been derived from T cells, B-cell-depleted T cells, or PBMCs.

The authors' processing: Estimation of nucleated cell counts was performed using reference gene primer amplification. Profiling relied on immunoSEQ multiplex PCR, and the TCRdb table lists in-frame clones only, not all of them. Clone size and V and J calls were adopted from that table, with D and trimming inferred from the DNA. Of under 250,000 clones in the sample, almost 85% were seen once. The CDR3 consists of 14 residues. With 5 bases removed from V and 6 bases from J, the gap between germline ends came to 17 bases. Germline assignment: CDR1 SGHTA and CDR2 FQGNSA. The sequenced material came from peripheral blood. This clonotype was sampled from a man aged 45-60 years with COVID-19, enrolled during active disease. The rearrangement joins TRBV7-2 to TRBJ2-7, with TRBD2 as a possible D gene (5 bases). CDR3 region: CASSPGRKPREQYF. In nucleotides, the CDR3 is TGTGCCAGCAGCCCTGGGAGAAAGCCTCGCGAGCAGTACTTC.